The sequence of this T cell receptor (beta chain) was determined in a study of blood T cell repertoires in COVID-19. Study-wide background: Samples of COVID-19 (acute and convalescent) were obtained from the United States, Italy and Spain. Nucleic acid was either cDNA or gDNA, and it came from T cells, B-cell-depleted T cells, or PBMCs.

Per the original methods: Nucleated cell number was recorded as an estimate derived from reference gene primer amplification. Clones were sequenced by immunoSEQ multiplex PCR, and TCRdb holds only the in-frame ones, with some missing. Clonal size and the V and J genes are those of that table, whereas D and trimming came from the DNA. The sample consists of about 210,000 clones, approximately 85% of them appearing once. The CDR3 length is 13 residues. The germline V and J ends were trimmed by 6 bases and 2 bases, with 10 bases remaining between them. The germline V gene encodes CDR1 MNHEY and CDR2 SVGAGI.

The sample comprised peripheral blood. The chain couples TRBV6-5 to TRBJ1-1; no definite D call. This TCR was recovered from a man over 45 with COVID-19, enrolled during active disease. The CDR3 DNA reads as TGTGCCAGCAGGGCCAGTTTAAACACTGAAGCTTTCTTT. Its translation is CASRASLNTEAFF.